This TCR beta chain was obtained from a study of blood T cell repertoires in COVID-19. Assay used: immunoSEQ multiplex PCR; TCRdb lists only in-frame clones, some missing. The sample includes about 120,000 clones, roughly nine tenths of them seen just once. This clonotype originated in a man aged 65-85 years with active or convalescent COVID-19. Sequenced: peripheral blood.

CDR3 amino acids: CASSGQTGGFAGGIEQYF. The CDR3 DNA is TGTGCCAGCAGCGGCCAGACAGGGGGCTTTGCGGGGGGTATCGAGCAGTACTTC. The rearrangement joins TRBV7-8 to TRBJ2-7; 10 bases agree with TRBD1. The CDR3 has 18 residues. Germline V CDR1 and CDR2: SGHVS, FQNEAQ. The junction had 19 bases not matched to a gene; V was cut back by 5 bases and J by 6 bases.